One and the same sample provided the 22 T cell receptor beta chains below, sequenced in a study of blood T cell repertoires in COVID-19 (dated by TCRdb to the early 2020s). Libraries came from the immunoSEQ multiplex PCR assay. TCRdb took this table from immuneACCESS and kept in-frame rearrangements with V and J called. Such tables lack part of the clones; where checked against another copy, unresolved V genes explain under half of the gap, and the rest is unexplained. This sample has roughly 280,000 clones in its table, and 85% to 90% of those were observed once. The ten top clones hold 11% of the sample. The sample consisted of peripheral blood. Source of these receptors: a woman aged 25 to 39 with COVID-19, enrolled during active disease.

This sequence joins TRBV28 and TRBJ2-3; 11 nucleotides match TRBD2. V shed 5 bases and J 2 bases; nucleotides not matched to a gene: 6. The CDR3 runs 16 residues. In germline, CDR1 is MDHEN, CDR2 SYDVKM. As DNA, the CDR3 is TGTGCCAGCAGTCCAAGGACTAGCGGGCACACAGATACGCAGTATTTT. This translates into CASSPRTSGHTDTQYF.

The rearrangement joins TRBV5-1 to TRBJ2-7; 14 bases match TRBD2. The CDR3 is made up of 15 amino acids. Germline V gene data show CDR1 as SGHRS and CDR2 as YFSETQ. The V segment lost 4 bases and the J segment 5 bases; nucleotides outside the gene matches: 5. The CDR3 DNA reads TGCGCCAGCAGCCTCGGGACTAGCGGGAGAGACGAGCAGTACTTC. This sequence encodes CASSLGTSGRDEQYF.

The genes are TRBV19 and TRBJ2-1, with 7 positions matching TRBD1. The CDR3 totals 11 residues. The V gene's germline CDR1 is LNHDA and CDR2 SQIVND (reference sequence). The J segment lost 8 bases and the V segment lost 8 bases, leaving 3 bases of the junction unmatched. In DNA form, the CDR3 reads TGTGCCAGTGTCCAGGGGGATGAGCAGTTCTTC. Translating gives CASVQGDEQFF.

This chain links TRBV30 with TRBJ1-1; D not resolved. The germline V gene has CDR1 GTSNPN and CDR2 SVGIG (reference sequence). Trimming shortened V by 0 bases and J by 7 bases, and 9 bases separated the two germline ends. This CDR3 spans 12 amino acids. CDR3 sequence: CAWSVPGSEAFF. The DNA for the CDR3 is TGTGCCTGGAGTGTACCGGGTAGTGAAGCTTTCTTT.

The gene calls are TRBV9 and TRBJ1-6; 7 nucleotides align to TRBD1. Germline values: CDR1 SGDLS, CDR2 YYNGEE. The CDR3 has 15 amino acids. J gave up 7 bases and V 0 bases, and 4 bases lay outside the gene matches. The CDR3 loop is CASSVGQGGNSPLHF. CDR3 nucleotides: TGTGCCAGCAGCGTAGGACAGGGAGGAAATTCACCCCTCCACTTT.

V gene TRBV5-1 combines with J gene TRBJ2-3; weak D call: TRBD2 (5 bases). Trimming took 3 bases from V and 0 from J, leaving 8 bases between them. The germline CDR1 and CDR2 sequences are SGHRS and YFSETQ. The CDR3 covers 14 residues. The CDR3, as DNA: TGCGCCAGCAGCTCCTGGACTAGCACAGATACGCAGTATTTT. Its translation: CASSSWTSTDTQYF.

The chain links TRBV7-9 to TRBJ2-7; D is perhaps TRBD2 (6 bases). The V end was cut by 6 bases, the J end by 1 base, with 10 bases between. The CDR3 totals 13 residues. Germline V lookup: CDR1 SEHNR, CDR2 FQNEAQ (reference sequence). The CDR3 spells CASRLGGSYEQYF. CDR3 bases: TGTGCCAGCAGGCTCGGGGGATCCTACGAGCAGTACTTC. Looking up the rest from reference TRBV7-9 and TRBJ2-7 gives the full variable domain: DTGVSQNPRHKITKRGQNVTFRCDPISEHNRLYWYRQTLGQGPEFLTYFQNEAQLEKSRLLSDRFSAERPKGSFSTLEIQRTEQGDSAMYLCASRLGGSYEQYFGPGTRLTVT.

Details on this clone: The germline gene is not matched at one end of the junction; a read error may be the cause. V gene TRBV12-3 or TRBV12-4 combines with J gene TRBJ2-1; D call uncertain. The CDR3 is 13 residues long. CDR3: CTSSLITNNEQFF. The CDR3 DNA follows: TGTACCAGCAGTTTAATAACAAACAATGAGCAGTTCTTC.

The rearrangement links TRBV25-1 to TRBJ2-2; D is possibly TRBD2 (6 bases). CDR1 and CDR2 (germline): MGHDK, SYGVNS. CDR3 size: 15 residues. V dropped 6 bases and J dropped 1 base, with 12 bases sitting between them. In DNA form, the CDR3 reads TGTGCCAGCAGGGCTAAGGGAGGGAACACCGGGGAGCTGTTTTTT. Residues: CASRAKGGNTGELFF.

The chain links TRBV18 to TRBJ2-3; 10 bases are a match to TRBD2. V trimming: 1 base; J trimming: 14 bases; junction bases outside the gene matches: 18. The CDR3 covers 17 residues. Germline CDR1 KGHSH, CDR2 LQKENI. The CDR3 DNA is TGTGCCAGCTCACCACTCGGTCTAGCGGGAGAGCACCAGTTGGGGTATTTT. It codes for CASSPLGLAGEHQLGYF.

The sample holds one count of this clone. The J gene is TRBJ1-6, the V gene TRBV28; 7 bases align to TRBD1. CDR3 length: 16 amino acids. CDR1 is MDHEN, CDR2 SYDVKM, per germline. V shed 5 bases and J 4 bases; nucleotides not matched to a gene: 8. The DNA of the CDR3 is TGTGCCAGCAGTGGCCCGGGACAGACGTATAATTCACCCCTCCACTTT. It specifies CASSGPGQTYNSPLHF. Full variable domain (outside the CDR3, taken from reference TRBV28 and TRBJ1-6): DVKVTQSSRYLVKRTGEKVFLECVQDMDHENMFWYRQDPGLGLRLIYFSYDVKMKEKGDIPEGYSVSREKKERFSLILESASTNQTSMYLCASSGPGQTYNSPLHFGNGTRLTVT.

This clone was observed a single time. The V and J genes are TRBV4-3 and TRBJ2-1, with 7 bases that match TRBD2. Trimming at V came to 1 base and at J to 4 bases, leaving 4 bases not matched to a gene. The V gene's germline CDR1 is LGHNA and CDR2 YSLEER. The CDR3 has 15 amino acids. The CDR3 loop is CASSQVAGQYNEQFF. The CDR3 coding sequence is TGCGCCAGCAGCCAAGTAGCGGGTCAGTACAATGAGCAGTTCTTC.

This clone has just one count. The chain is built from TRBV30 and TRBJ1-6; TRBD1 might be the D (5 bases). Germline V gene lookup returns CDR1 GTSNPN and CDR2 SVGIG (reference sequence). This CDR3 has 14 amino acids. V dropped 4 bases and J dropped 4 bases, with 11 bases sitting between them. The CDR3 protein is CAWIPQDYNSPLHF. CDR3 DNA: TGTGCCTGGATACCACAGGATTATAATTCACCCCTCCACTTT.

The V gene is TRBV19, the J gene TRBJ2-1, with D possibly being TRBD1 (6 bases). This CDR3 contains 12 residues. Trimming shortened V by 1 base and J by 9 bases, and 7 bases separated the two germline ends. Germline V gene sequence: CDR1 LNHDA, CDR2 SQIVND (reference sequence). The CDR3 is CASSIGGLEQFF. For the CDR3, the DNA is TGTGCCAGTAGTATAGGGGGGCTTGAGCAGTTCTTC.

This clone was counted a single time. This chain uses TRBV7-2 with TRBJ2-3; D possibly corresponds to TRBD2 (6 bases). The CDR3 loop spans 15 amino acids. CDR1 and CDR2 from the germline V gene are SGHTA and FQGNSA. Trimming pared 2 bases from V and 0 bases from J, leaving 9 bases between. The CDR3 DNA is TGTGCCAGCAGCTTAAGCAGCGGGAGCACAGATACGCAGTATTTT. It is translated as CASSLSSGSTDTQYF.

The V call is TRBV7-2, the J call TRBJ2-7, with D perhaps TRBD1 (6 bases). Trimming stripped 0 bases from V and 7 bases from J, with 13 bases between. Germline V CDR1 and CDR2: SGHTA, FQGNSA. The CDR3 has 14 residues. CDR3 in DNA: TGTGCCAGCAGCTTAGCGGGGGACCAGGGGGAGCAGTACTTC. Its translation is CASSLAGDQGEQYF.

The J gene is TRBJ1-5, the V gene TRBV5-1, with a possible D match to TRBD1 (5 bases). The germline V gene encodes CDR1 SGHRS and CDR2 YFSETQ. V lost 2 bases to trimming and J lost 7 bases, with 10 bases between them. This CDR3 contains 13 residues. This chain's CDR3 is CASSFEGAQPQHF. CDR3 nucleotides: TGCGCCAGCAGCTTCGAAGGGGCCCAGCCCCAGCATTTT. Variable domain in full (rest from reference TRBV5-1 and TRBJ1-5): KAGVTQTPRYLIKTRGQQVTLSCSPISGHRSVSWYQQTPGQGLQFLFEYFSETQRNKGNFPGRFSGRQFSNSRSEMNVSTLELGDSALYLCASSFEGAQPQHFGDGTRLSIL.

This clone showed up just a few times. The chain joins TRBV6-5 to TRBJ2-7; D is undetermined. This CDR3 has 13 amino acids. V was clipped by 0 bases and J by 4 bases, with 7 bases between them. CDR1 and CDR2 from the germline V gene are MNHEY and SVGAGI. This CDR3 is CASSYSLIYEQYF. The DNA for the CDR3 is TGTGCCAGCAGTTACTCACTGATTTACGAGCAGTACTTC.

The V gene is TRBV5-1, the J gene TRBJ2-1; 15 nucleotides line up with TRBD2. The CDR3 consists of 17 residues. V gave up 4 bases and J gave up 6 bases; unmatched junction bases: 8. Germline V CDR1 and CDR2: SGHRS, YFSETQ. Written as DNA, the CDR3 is TGCGCCAGCAGCCCCGGGACTAGCGGGAGGAGCGGCAATGAGCAGTTCTTC. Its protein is CASSPGTSGRSGNEQFF. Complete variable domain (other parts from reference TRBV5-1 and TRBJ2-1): KAGVTQTPRYLIKTRGQQVTLSCSPISGHRSVSWYQQTPGQGLQFLFEYFSETQRNKGNFPGRFSGRQFSNSRSEMNVSTLELGDSALYLCASSPGTSGRSGNEQFFGPGTRLTVL.

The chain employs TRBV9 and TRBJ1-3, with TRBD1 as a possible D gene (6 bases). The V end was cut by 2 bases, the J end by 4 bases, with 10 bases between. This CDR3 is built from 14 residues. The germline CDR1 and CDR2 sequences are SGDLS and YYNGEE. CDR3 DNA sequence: TGTGCCAGCAGCGTCACAGGGAGAGGAAACACCATATATTTT. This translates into CASSVTGRGNTIYF.

CDR3 region: CASQSGANVLTF. The CDR3, as DNA: TGTGCCAGTCAATCTGGGGCCAACGTCCTGACTTTC. This chain links TRBV19 with TRBJ2-6; D ambiguous. The CDR3 covers 12 residues. Trimming removed 8 bases at V and 1 base at J, with 3 bases between. CDR1 and CDR2 (germline): LNHDA, SQIVND (reference sequence).

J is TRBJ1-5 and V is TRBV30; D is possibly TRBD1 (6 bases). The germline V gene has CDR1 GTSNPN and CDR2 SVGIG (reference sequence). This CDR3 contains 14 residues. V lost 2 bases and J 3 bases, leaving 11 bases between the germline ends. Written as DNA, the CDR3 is TGTGCCTGGAGTACGGGACAATACAATCAGCCCCAGCATTTT. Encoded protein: CAWSTGQYNQPQHF.